These T cell receptor beta chains were read from a single sample in a study of T cell responses to AZD1222 COVID-19 vaccine. Here immunoSEQ multiplex PCR was the method, and the copy in TCRdb shows in-frame clones only, minus some. This repertoire shows about 130,000 clones, about 91% found once; its top ten account for 1.5% to 2%. Material: peripheral blood, obtained 28 days after the second AZD1222 dose. The receptors come from an adult who received the AZD1222 COVID-19 vaccine. CDR3s include the opening cysteine and the closing phenylalanine or tryptophan. The order of the fields is CDR3 DNA, CDR3 protein, V gene, J gene, clone size, D gene. A D gene is named only where the DNA matches it firmly. Clone size appears in some rows only: once, few, many, or a class for an expanded clone.

cdr3_nt: TGTGCCAGCAGCTCACCGGACATCGACGGGGAGCTGTTTTTT; cdr3_aa: CASSSPDIDGELFF; v_call: TRBV5-6; j_call: TRBJ2-2; clone_size: NA; d_call: NA
cdr3_nt: TGTGCCAGCAGCTTTAGCACAGATACGCAGTATTTT; cdr3_aa: CASSFSTDTQYF; v_call: TRBV11-3; j_call: TRBJ2-3; clone_size: NA; d_call: NA
cdr3_nt: TGTGCCAGTAGTAAATCGTTCGGCTTGGGGAGCACTGAAGCTTTCTTT; cdr3_aa: CASSKSFGLGSTEAFF; v_call: TRBV19; j_call: TRBJ1-1; clone_size: NA; d_call: NA
cdr3_nt: TGTGCCAGCAGCCCAGGGTCGAGGAGGGCAGATACGCAGTATTTT; cdr3_aa: CASSPGSRRADTQYF; v_call: TRBV7-6; j_call: TRBJ2-3; clone_size: NA; d_call: NA
cdr3_nt: TGCGCCAGCAGCGTACTAGCGGGAGATGGGACCGGGGAGCTGTTTTTT; cdr3_aa: CASSVLAGDGTGELFF; v_call: TRBV5-1; j_call: TRBJ2-2; clone_size: once; d_call: TRBD2
cdr3_nt: TGCGCCAGCAGTGAGTCCACTGGGGCCAACGTCCTGACTTTC; cdr3_aa: CASSESTGANVLTF; v_call: TRBV10-2; j_call: TRBJ2-6; clone_size: NA; d_call: NA
cdr3_nt: TGCAGCGTCCAGCTACAGGGTCACTATGGCTACACCTTC; cdr3_aa: CSVQLQGHYGYTF; v_call: TRBV29-1; j_call: TRBJ1-2; clone_size: NA; d_call: NA
cdr3_nt: TGTGCCAGCAGTTTAAGACAGGGAAGCGGCTACACCTTC; cdr3_aa: CASSLRQGSGYTF; v_call: TRBV12-3/TRBV12-4; j_call: TRBJ1-2; clone_size: NA; d_call: TRBD1
cdr3_nt: TGTGCCTGGACTCGGGGGGTAGTAGACACTGAAGCTTTCTTT; cdr3_aa: CAWTRGVVDTEAFF; v_call: TRBV30; j_call: TRBJ1-1; clone_size: NA; d_call: NA
cdr3_nt: TGTGCCAGCAGCCAGGCTGAAAGAAATGAGCAGTTCTTC; cdr3_aa: CASSQAERNEQFF; v_call: TRBV3-1/TRBV3-2; j_call: TRBJ2-1; clone_size: NA; d_call: NA
cdr3_nt: TGTGCCAGCAGGCAAGGGACAGATACGCAGTATTTT; cdr3_aa: CASRQGTDTQYF; v_call: TRBV12-3/TRBV12-4; j_call: TRBJ2-3; clone_size: NA; d_call: NA
cdr3_nt: TGCAGTGCTAGAGCCGGCTACGAGCAGTACTTC; cdr3_aa: CSARAGYEQYF; v_call: TRBV20-1; j_call: TRBJ2-7; clone_size: NA; d_call: NA
cdr3_nt: TGTGCCAGCAGTTATAGGTTTCGGGACCGACTCCACACTGAAGCTTTCTTT; cdr3_aa: CASSYRFRDRLHTEAFF; v_call: TRBV6-2/TRBV6-3; j_call: TRBJ1-1; clone_size: NA; d_call: NA
cdr3_nt: TGTGCCAGCAGCACGGGGCGTGGGTGGAGCACTGAAGCTTTCTTT; cdr3_aa: CASSTGRGWSTEAFF; v_call: TRBV5-8; j_call: TRBJ1-1; clone_size: NA; d_call: NA
cdr3_nt: TGTGCCAGCAGCCAAGAACGGGGCACTGAAGCTTTCTTT; cdr3_aa: CASSQERGTEAFF; v_call: TRBV3-1/TRBV3-2; j_call: TRBJ1-1; clone_size: NA; d_call: NA
cdr3_nt: TGTGCCAGCAGTGAAGAAACCTCAGGGGGGGTTTACAATGAGCAGTTCTTC; cdr3_aa: CASSEETSGGVYNEQFF; v_call: TRBV6-1; j_call: TRBJ2-1; clone_size: NA; d_call: NA
cdr3_nt: TGCGCCAGCAGCCCAGGACAGGGTGGTAGCAATCAGCCCCAGCATTTT; cdr3_aa: CASSPGQGGSNQPQHF; v_call: TRBV5-1; j_call: TRBJ1-5; clone_size: NA; d_call: TRBD1
cdr3_nt: TGTGCCAGCAGGCTCTCTTGGGAGATCACTGAAGCTTTCTTT; cdr3_aa: CASRLSWEITEAFF; v_call: TRBV2; j_call: TRBJ1-1; clone_size: NA; d_call: NA
cdr3_nt: TGTGCCAGCAGCCCTTCTCGGGGAGGAGGGTATGGCTACACCTTC; cdr3_aa: CASSPSRGGGYGYTF; v_call: TRBV7-2; j_call: TRBJ1-2; clone_size: NA; d_call: NA
cdr3_nt: TGTGCCAGCAGTCCATTTCCCCGTGGAACGAGGGGCACTGAAGCTTTCTTT; cdr3_aa: CASSPFPRGTRGTEAFF; v_call: TRBV27; j_call: TRBJ1-1; clone_size: NA; d_call: NA
cdr3_nt: TGTGCCAGTAGTATAGGCCTTGAAGGGGATACGCAGTATTTT; cdr3_aa: CASSIGLEGDTQYF; v_call: TRBV19; j_call: TRBJ2-3; clone_size: NA; d_call: NA
cdr3_nt: TGCAGCGTTTCCCACAGGGGGTCCGGGGAGCTGTTTTTT; cdr3_aa: CSVSHRGSGELFF; v_call: TRBV29-1; j_call: TRBJ2-2; clone_size: NA; d_call: TRBD1
cdr3_nt: TGTGCCAGCAGTTCCGACGTTGCAGGGGCCATGAACACTGAAGCTTTCTTT; cdr3_aa: CASSSDVAGAMNTEAFF; v_call: TRBV7-8; j_call: TRBJ1-1; clone_size: NA; d_call: NA
cdr3_nt: TGTGCCAGCAGCTTAGTCGGTAGCGCGAGCTCACTGGAGACCCAGTACTTC; cdr3_aa: CASSLVGSASSLETQYF; v_call: TRBV11-2; j_call: TRBJ2-5; clone_size: NA; d_call: NA
cdr3_nt: TGTGCCAGCAGTCTACAGGGCACTGAAGCTTTCTTT; cdr3_aa: CASSLQGTEAFF; v_call: TRBV6-5; j_call: TRBJ1-1; clone_size: NA; d_call: NA
cdr3_nt: TGTGCCAGTAGTAGCCTAGCGGGGGACACAGACAATGAGCAGTTCTTC; cdr3_aa: CASSSLAGDTDNEQFF; v_call: TRBV19; j_call: TRBJ2-1; clone_size: NA; d_call: TRBD2
cdr3_nt: TGTGCCAGCAGCCCCCTTAGGCAATCCCAAGAGACCCAGTACTTC; cdr3_aa: CASSPLRQSQETQYF; v_call: TRBV3-1/TRBV3-2; j_call: TRBJ2-5; clone_size: NA; d_call: NA
cdr3_nt: TGTGCCAGCAGTTACTCGCCACAGTTTCAAGAGACCCAGTACTTC; cdr3_aa: CASSYSPQFQETQYF; v_call: TRBV6-5; j_call: TRBJ2-5; clone_size: NA; d_call: NA
cdr3_nt: TGTGCCAGCAGCGTAGCTAGCGGGAGTGCGGCCAAAAACATTCAGTACTTC; cdr3_aa: CASSVASGSAAKNIQYF; v_call: TRBV9; j_call: TRBJ2-4; clone_size: NA; d_call: TRBD2
cdr3_nt: TGTGCCAGCAGGCCTGGGGGGGGCGCTTATAATTCACCCCTCCACTTT; cdr3_aa: CASRPGGGAYNSPLHF; v_call: TRBV27; j_call: TRBJ1-6; clone_size: NA; d_call: NA
cdr3_nt: TGTGCCAGCAGCTTGGGGGGGACCTACGAGCAGTACTTC; cdr3_aa: CASSLGGTYEQYF; v_call: TRBV5-5; j_call: TRBJ2-7; clone_size: NA; d_call: NA
cdr3_nt: TGTGCCAGCAGTGAAGTTGGAGGTCAGGATACCGGGGAGCTGTTTTTT; cdr3_aa: CASSEVGGQDTGELFF; v_call: TRBV2; j_call: TRBJ2-2; clone_size: NA; d_call: NA
cdr3_nt: TGTGCCAGTCGAGGGCCGGGGGAGACCCAGTACTTC; cdr3_aa: CASRGPGETQYF; v_call: TRBV27; j_call: TRBJ2-5; clone_size: NA; d_call: NA
cdr3_nt: TGTGCCAGCAGCCCTGGGGGGGTACGGTCCTATAATTCACCCCTCCACTTT; cdr3_aa: CASSPGGVRSYNSPLHF; v_call: TRBV9; j_call: TRBJ1-6; clone_size: NA; d_call: NA
cdr3_nt: NA; cdr3_aa: CASSLQVAGGNKFF; v_call: TRBV11-3; j_call: TRBJ2-1; clone_size: NA; d_call: NA
cdr3_nt: TGTGCCAGTAGTATACAGGATCGTAGCAATCAGCCCCAGCATTTT; cdr3_aa: CASSIQDRSNQPQHF; v_call: TRBV19; j_call: TRBJ1-5; clone_size: NA; d_call: NA
cdr3_nt: TGTGCCAGCAGCCCCCAGGGGGGGGAGACCCAGTACTTC; cdr3_aa: CASSPQGGETQYF; v_call: TRBV7-2; j_call: TRBJ2-5; clone_size: NA; d_call: NA
cdr3_nt: TGTGCCAGCAGCCAAGTTAAGGACAGCATAATTGCCTACGAGCAGTACTTC; cdr3_aa: CASSQVKDSIIAYEQYF; v_call: TRBV3-1/TRBV3-2; j_call: TRBJ2-7; clone_size: NA; d_call: NA
cdr3_nt: TGTGCCAGCAGGCCGGGACAGAGCTCCTACAATGAGCAGTTCTTC; cdr3_aa: CASRPGQSSYNEQFF; v_call: TRBV2; j_call: TRBJ2-1; clone_size: NA; d_call: TRBD1
cdr3_nt: TGTGCCAGCACCGGGGATAACCGCTGGGGTAGGGAAGCTTTCTTT; cdr3_aa: CASTGDNRWGREAFF; v_call: TRBV6-5; j_call: TRBJ1-1; clone_size: NA; d_call: NA
cdr3_nt: TGTGCCAGCACCCCAGGGTATTGGAACACTGAAGCTTTCTTT; cdr3_aa: CASTPGYWNTEAFF; v_call: TRBV7-2; j_call: TRBJ1-1; clone_size: NA; d_call: NA
cdr3_nt: TGTGCCAGTAGTATAAGGGCGGGGGGCTATGGCTACACCTTC; cdr3_aa: CASSIRAGGYGYTF; v_call: TRBV19; j_call: TRBJ1-2; clone_size: NA; d_call: NA
cdr3_nt: TGCGCCAGCAGCCAAGGCCAGGGTTTCGGGGAGACCCAGTACTTC; cdr3_aa: CASSQGQGFGETQYF; v_call: TRBV4-1; j_call: TRBJ2-5; clone_size: NA; d_call: NA
cdr3_nt: TGTGCCAGCAGCTTACAGGGGATAATGGCTGAAGCTTTCTTT; cdr3_aa: CASSLQGIMAEAFF; v_call: TRBV7-8; j_call: TRBJ1-1; clone_size: NA; d_call: NA
cdr3_nt: TGCAGCGTTCGCACAGGACTCAACTATGGCTACACCTTC; cdr3_aa: CSVRTGLNYGYTF; v_call: TRBV29-1; j_call: TRBJ1-2; clone_size: NA; d_call: NA
cdr3_nt: TGTGCCAGCAGCGTAGCTGACGGTAACACTGAAGCTTTCTTT; cdr3_aa: CASSVADGNTEAFF; v_call: TRBV9; j_call: TRBJ1-1; clone_size: NA; d_call: NA
cdr3_nt: TGTGCCAGCAGTTTACCCCAGTTTAGCGGGGGACCCACAGATACGCAGTATTTT; cdr3_aa: CASSLPQFSGGPTDTQYF; v_call: TRBV27; j_call: TRBJ2-3; clone_size: NA; d_call: TRBD2